The 18 T cell receptor beta chains listed next were all sequenced from one sample in a study of CD8+CD57+ T cells in acquired aplastic anemia. TCR beta VDJ and CDR3 profiling used genomic DNA as template. Each CDR3 protein gets one entry after TCRdb re-called the reads with MiXCR. The sample shows 400,000 to 600,000 distinct CDR3 sequences, 25% to 40% of them seen only once. The patients chosen for sequencing had shown expansion of CD8+CD57+ cells (detected by flow cytometry). The sequenced sample consisted of sorted CD4+, CD8+, or CD8+CD57+ T cells (not recorded which) from PBMCs. Source of these receptors: a human donor with aplastic anemia.

As to this clonotype: A much more abundant neighbour one base away suggests this may be a read error. The rearrangement joins TRBV7-2 to TRBJ1-5; unclear D gene. This CDR3 is built from 15 residues. Germline loops: CDR1 SGHTA, CDR2 FQGNSA. CDR3: CASSSPTYSDQPQHF. DNA of the CDR3: TGTGCCAGCAGCTCTCCGACGTATAGCGATCAGCCCCAGCATTTT.

The V gene is TRBV14, the J gene TRBJ2-7; a weak D match, TRBD2 (5 bases). The length of the CDR3 is 15 residues. Looked up from germline, CDR1 is SGHDN and CDR2 is FVKESK. The V and J ends lost 0 bases and 3 bases respectively, with 12 bases between them. The CDR3, as DNA: TGTGCCAGCAGCCAAGATCGGGGATACCTCTACGAGCAGTACTTC. This encodes CASSQDRGYLYEQYF.

The chain recombines TRBV6-2 or TRBV6-3 with TRBJ1-5, with TRBD1 as a possible D gene (6 bases). Germline CDR1 is MNHEY and CDR2 is SVGEGT. The CDR3 sequence is 17 residues long. The germline V and J ends were trimmed by 0 bases and 1 base, with 13 bases remaining between them. CDR3 DNA: TGTGCCAGCAGTTACTCTCCGGGACATGGGAGCAATCAGCCCCAGCATTTT. Its protein product is CASSYSPGHGSNQPQHF.

This clonotype was detected only a few times. This rearrangement joins TRBV29-1 to TRBJ1-5; 10 bases map to TRBD1. The V and J ends lost 5 bases and 2 bases, in that order; junction bases with no gene match: 3. Germline CDR1 and CDR2: SQVTM and ANQGSEA. There are 14 residues in the CDR3. The CDR3 DNA follows: TGCAGCGTTACCGGGACAGGGGGCAATCAGCCCCAGCATTTT. It translates to CSVTGTGGNQPQHF.

There are a few counts of this clonotype. V is TRBV20-1 and J is TRBJ1-2; 7 bases are a match to TRBD1. J was trimmed by 4 bases and V by 5 bases; bases with no gene match: 10. This CDR3 spans 14 amino acids. The germline CDR1 and CDR2 sequences are DFQATT and SNEGSKA (reference sequence). In DNA form, the CDR3 reads TGCAGTGCTCCCCCACAGGGGCGCGGCTATGGCTACACCTTC. This translates into CSAPPQGRGYGYTF.

As for this clonotype: This may be a read error, as it is one base from a much larger clone. The chain joins TRBV19 to TRBJ2-7, with D perhaps being TRBD1 or TRBD2 (5 bases each). Trimming stripped 8 bases from V and 3 bases from J, with 17 bases between. CDR1 is LNHDA, CDR2 SQIVND, per germline (reference sequence). This CDR3 contains 14 residues. DNA for the CDR3: TGTGCCAGTGGTTCGGGACGAAGCTGCTACGAGCAGTACTTC. Residues: CASGSGRSCYEQYF.

This clonotype was found once. This CDR3 is CATSRIGFFF. The CDR3 DNA sequence: TGTGCCACCAGTAGGATAGGGTTTTTCTTC. The rearrangement joins TRBV24-1 to TRBJ2-1; no clear D. Germline values: CDR1 KGHDR, CDR2 SFDVKD. Trimming removed 6 bases at V and 16 bases at J, with 12 bases between. The CDR3 runs to 10 residues.

The rearrangement links TRBV12-3 or TRBV12-4 to TRBJ1-5; D is perhaps TRBD1 (5 bases). This CDR3 spans 14 amino acids. V lost 6 bases and J 3 bases, leaving 12 bases between the germline ends. The CDR3 protein is CASSPDRYNQPQHF. The CDR3 nucleotides read TGTGCCAGCAGCCCCGACAGATACAATCAGCCCCAGCATTTT.

The rearrangement uses TRBV20-1 and TRBJ1-1; D not certain. The germline V and J ends were trimmed by 6 bases and 0 bases, with 11 bases remaining between them. The CDR3 has 13 residues. CDR1 and CDR2 from the germline V gene are DFQATT and SNEGSKA (reference sequence). In DNA form, the CDR3 reads TGCAGTGCCGGCCGGCAGATGAACACTGAAGCTTTCTTT. Protein: CSAGRQMNTEAFF.

This clonotype showed up just a few times. The chain couples TRBV7-3 to TRBJ2-5; D perhaps matches TRBD2 (6 bases). Germline CDR1 is SGHTA and CDR2 is FQGTGA. The V and J ends lost 5 bases and 1 base respectively, with 14 bases between them. The CDR3 runs 15 residues. The chain's CDR3 is CASSPTGTSQETQYF. The CDR3 nucleotides read TGTGCCAGCAGCCCTACCGGGACTTCCCAAGAGACCCAGTACTTC.

Ten or more counts support this clonotype. V usage is TRBV19 and J usage is TRBJ1-2; tentative D call: TRBD1 (6 bases). The CDR3 has 15 amino acids. V was cut by 3 bases and J by 4 bases, with 15 bases left in between. The V gene's germline CDR1 is LNHDA and CDR2 SQIVND (reference sequence). The CDR3 spells CASSISWGAGYGYTF. For the CDR3, the DNA is TGTGCCAGTAGTATCAGCTGGGGGGCCGGCTATGGCTACACCTTC.

This chain uses TRBV6-5 with TRBJ1-3; D remains unclear. Trimming removed 0 bases at V and 0 bases at J, with 6 bases between. CDR3 length: 15 residues. CDR1 MNHEY and CDR2 SVGAGI come from the germline V gene. CDR3 in amino acids: CASSYSASSGNTIYF. CDR3 bases: TGTGCCAGCAGTTACTCAGCGAGCTCTGGAAACACCATATATTTT.

This clonotype was counted only a few times. The conserved final phenylalanine or tryptophan is absent from the CDR3, which likely points to a read error. The J gene is TRBJ1-5, the V gene TRBV29-1; no firm D call. This CDR3 is built from 12 residues. V was cut by 4 bases and J by 4 bases, with 8 bases left in between. Germline CDR1 and CDR2: SQVTM and ANQGSEA. CDR3 region: CSVADWNQPQHP. The CDR3 nucleotides read TGCAGCGTTGCGGACTGGAATCAGCCCCAGCATCCT.

The sample holds many counts of this clonotype. The chain joins TRBV19 to TRBJ1-1, with 7 positions matching TRBD1. J gave up 0 bases and V 4 bases, and 8 bases lay outside the gene matches. The CDR3 length is 16 residues. Germline assignment: CDR1 LNHDA and CDR2 SQIVND (reference sequence). The CDR3, as DNA: TGTGCCAGTAGTAGACCGAGGACAGGCCTGAACACTGAAGCTTTCTTT. Its translation: CASSRPRTGLNTEAFF.

For the CDR3, the DNA is TGTGCCAGCAGAACAGCAGAGAACACCGGGGAGCTGTTTTTT. The encoded protein is CASRTAENTGELFF. The chain joins TRBV7-3 to TRBJ2-2; D not certain. Germline V gene sequence: CDR1 SGHTA, CDR2 FQGTGA. The CDR3 has 14 residues. Between the trimmed V and J ends, which lost 6 bases and 1 base, there was a span of 9 bases.

The V and J genes are TRBV5-1 and TRBJ2-1; tentative D call: TRBD1 (6 bases). Trimming took 4 bases from V and 7 from J, leaving 9 bases between them. The CDR3 covers 12 residues. Germline V gene lookup returns CDR1 SGHRS and CDR2 YFSETQ. The DNA for the CDR3 is TGCGCCAGCAGCGAACAGGGAAATGAGCAGTTCTTC. This translates into CASSEQGNEQFF.

This clonotype was detected a few times. This may be a read error: a much more frequent sequence differs by one nucleotide. The chain has TRBV10-3 and TRBJ2-3; a possible D gene is TRBD2 (7 bases). The germline CDR1 and CDR2 sequences are ENHRY and SYGVKD. The CDR3 contains 15 residues. CDR3 in DNA: TGTGCCATCAGTGAGGACGGGGGGCACACAGGTACGCAGTATTTT. This gives the protein CAISEDGGHTGTQYF.

This chain uses TRBV19 with TRBJ2-2, with TRBD2 matching 10 bases. This CDR3 has 15 amino acids. The V segment lost 6 bases and the J segment 3 bases; nucleotides outside the gene matches: 4. Germline V gives CDR1 LNHDA, CDR2 SQIVND (reference sequence). The CDR3 DNA reads as TGTGCCAGTAGACAAAGCGGGGGGGACACCGGGGAGCTGTTTTTT. Translation: CASRQSGGDTGELFF.